Listed below are T cell receptor beta chains from one sample, sequenced in a study of Ad26.COV2.S vaccination and SARS-CoV-2 variants. TCRdb's copy holds only in-frame clones and misses some; the assay was immunoSEQ multiplex PCR. The top ten hold just under 3% of the sample, which has roughly 250,000 clones, roughly 89% seen once. The specimen comprised peripheral blood, sampled in a trial of Ad26.COV2.S vaccine versus placebo. All receptors derive from a person between 18 and 65 years old who received the Ad26.COV2.S COVID-19 vaccine or a placebo. Both conserved end residues are part of each CDR3. A D gene is named only where the DNA matches it firmly. Only part of the rows carry a size: once, few, many, or a class if the clone is expanded.

CDR3 protein	CDR3 DNA	D gene	V gene	J gene	clone size	CDR3 length
CASSDGIGNQPQHF	TGTGCCAGCAGTGATGGGATCGGGAATCAGCCCCAGCATTTT	-	TRBV27	TRBJ1-5	-	14
CASSLQGNGAQHF	TGTGCCAGCAGTTTACAGGGAAATGGGGCCCAGCATTTT	-	TRBV12-3/TRBV12-4	TRBJ1-5	-	13
CATRSWRGTEAFF	TGTGCCACCAGGTCCTGGCGGGGGACTGAAGCTTTCTTT	-	TRBV24-1	TRBJ1-1	-	13
CASGHTSGVYQETQYF	TGTGCTAGTGGCCATACTAGCGGGGTCTATCAAGAGACCCAGTACTTC	TRBD2	TRBV12-5	TRBJ2-5	-	16
CASSHPGTGGNNEQFF	TGCGCCAGCAGCCACCCCGGGACAGGGGGCAACAATGAGCAGTTCTTC	TRBD1	TRBV4-1	TRBJ2-1	few	16
CASSQENDVFSYNEQFF	TGCGCCAGCAGCCAAGAAAATGACGTTTTCTCCTACAATGAGCAGTTCTTC	-	TRBV4-3	TRBJ2-1	-	17
CASSYGTDLGEQYF	TGTGCCAGCAGCTACGGGACAGATCTAGGAGAGCAGTACTTC	TRBD1	TRBV5-4	TRBJ2-7	-	14
CASSRTGERGYGYTF	TGTGCCAGCAGCCGCACCGGGGAGCGGGGCTATGGCTACACCTTC	-	TRBV11-2	TRBJ1-2	-	15
CASSQFWQGRNEQFF	TGTGCCAGCAGCCAATTTTGGCAGGGCAGGAATGAGCAGTTCTTC	-	TRBV14	TRBJ2-1	-	15
CASSSQGGMQFF	TGTGCCAGCAGCTCTCAGGGAGGGATGCAGTTCTTC	TRBD2	TRBV7-9	TRBJ2-1	-	12
CASSQDPTLTSTDTQYF	TGCGCCAGCAGCCAAGATCCCACGTTAACCAGCACAGATACGCAGTATTTT	-	TRBV4-3	TRBJ2-3	-	17
CASSEEGFSTDTQYF	TGTGCCAGCAGCGAGGAGGGGTTCAGCACAGATACGCAGTATTTT	-	TRBV9	TRBJ2-3	-	15
CASSYGGLANEKLFF	TGTGCCAGCAGTTACGGGGGGCTCGCTAATGAAAAACTGTTTTTT	-	TRBV6-5	TRBJ1-4	-	15
CASSRQGRYGYTF	TGTGCCAGCAGCCGACAGGGGCGCTATGGCTACACCTTC	TRBD1	TRBV7-2	TRBJ1-2	-	13
CASSERDGYGYTF	TGTGCCAGCAGTGAGAGAGACGGGTATGGCTACACCTTC	-	TRBV25-1	TRBJ1-2	-	13
CASSFTSGQSYEQYF	TGTGCCAGCAGTTTCACGAGTGGGCAATCCTACGAGCAGTACTTC	-	TRBV6-5	TRBJ2-7	-	15
CASSQVERTSYNSPLHF	TGCGCCAGCAGCCAAGTCGAGAGGACAAGCTATAATTCACCCCTCCACTTT	-	TRBV4-1	TRBJ1-6	-	17
CASSELELSETQYF	TGTGCCAGTAGTGAGTTGGAGTTGTCGGAGACCCAGTACTTC	-	TRBV19	TRBJ2-5	-	14
CASSVPGRGYTF	TGTGCCAGCAGTGTTCCGGGACGCGGCTACACCTTC	-	TRBV25-1	TRBJ1-2	-	12
CASNSGGNTEAFF	TGTGCCAGCAACTCAGGGGGGAACACTGAAGCTTTCTTT	TRBD1	TRBV6-5	TRBJ1-1	-	13
CASSMTGLRQPQHF	TGTGCCAGTAGTATGACAGGGCTTCGACAGCCCCAGCATTTT	TRBD1	TRBV19	TRBJ1-5	-	14
CASSSTTDTQYF	TGTGCCAGCAGCTCTACGACAGATACGCAGTATTTT	-	TRBV7-9	TRBJ2-3	-	12
CASRTTSGAYNEQFF	TGTGCCAGCCGAACTACTAGCGGGGCCTACAATGAGCAGTTCTTC	TRBD2	TRBV6-4	TRBJ2-1	-	15
CASRGTGNTEAFF	TGTGCCAGCAGGGGGACAGGGAACACTGAAGCTTTCTTT	TRBD1	TRBV5-6	TRBJ1-1	-	13
CASSDWATKNTGELFF	TGTGCCAGCAGTGATTGGGCCACCAAGAACACCGGGGAGCTGTTTTTT	-	TRBV6-1	TRBJ2-2	few	16
CAMGAGGAPYGTDTQYF	TGTGCCATGGGGGCGGGGGGGGCTCCTTATGGCACAGATACGCAGTATTTT	TRBD2	TRBV6-7	TRBJ2-3	-	17